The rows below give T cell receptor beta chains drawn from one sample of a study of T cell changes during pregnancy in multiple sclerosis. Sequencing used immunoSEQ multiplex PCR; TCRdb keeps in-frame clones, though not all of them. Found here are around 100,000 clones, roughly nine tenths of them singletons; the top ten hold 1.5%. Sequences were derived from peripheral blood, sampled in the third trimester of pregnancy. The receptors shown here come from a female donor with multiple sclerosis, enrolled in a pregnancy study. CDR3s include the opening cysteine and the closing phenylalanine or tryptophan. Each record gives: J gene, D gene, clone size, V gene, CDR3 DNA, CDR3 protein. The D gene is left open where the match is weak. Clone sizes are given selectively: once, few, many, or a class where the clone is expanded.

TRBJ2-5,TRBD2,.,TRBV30,TGTGCCTGGACCCTGAGCGGGGGGCTTCAAGAGACCCAGTACTTC,CAWTLSGGLQETQYF
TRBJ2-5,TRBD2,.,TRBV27,TGTGCCAGCAGACCCGGGACTAGTTTGGAGACCCAGTACTTC,CASRPGTSLETQYF
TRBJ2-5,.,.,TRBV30,TGTGCCTGGAGTCTGGGTCTAGGAGAGACCCAGTACTTC,CAWSLGLGETQYF
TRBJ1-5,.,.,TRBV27,TGTGCCAGCAGTAGGGGAAGGGGGAGAAGCAATCAGCCCCAGCATTTT,CASSRGRGRSNQPQHF
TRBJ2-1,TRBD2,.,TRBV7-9,TGTGCCAGCCGGGGGGGGCGACCCACTGAGCAGTTCTTC,CASRGGRPTEQFF
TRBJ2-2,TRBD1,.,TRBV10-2,TGCGCCACCCTAAGGTCCGTAGGACAGGGAGGCGGGGAGCTGTTTTTT,CATLRSVGQGGGELFF
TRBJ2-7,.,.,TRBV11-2,TGTGCCAGCAGCTTAGAACTCCTCCCGGTGGACTGGGCCAACTACGAGCAGTACTTC,CASSLELLPVDWANYEQYF
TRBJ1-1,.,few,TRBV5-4,TGTGCCAGCAGCTTTACGTCAGGGAACACTGAAGCTTTCTTT,CASSFTSGNTEAFF
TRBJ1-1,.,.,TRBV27,TGTGCCAGCAGTTATCAGAAGAACACTGAAGCTTTCTTT,CASSYQKNTEAFF
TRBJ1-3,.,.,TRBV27,TGTGCCAGCAGTTTATATGGGACACACTTTAGCTCTGGAAACACCATATATTTT,CASSLYGTHFSSGNTIYF
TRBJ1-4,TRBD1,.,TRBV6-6,TGTGCCAGCAGTAGGACAGGGAGGGATGAAAAACTGTTTTTT,CASSRTGRDEKLFF
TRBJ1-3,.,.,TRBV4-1,TGCGCCAGCAGCCCTACCATAGGAAACACCATATATTTT,CASSPTIGNTIYF
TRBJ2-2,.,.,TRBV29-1,TGCAGCACTACGACAGCTACCAACACCGGGGAGCTGTTTTTT,CSTTTATNTGELFF
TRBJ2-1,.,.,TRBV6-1,TGTGCCAGCAGTGGGGGAAGGACAGCTATCTACAATGAGCAGTTCTTC,CASSGGRTAIYNEQFF
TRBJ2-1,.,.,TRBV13,TGTGCCAGCAGCTTAGAAACGGAGTTGTCCTACAATGAGCAGTTCTTC,CASSLETELSYNEQFF
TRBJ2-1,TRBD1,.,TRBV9,TGTGCCAGCAGCGGCGCCAGCGGACAGGGGGCAGTCCCTGTTTCCTACAATGAGCAGTTCTTC,CASSGASGQGAVPVSYNEQFF
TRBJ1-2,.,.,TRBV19,TGTGCCAGTAGTATAGATCACCAGGGTGGTGGCTACACCTTC,CASSIDHQGGGYTF
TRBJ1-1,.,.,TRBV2,TGTGCCAGCACAGCGTTTATGAACACTGAAGCTTTCTTT,CASTAFMNTEAFF